The sequence of this T cell receptor (beta chain) was determined in a study of brain T cells in children with intractable seizures. The table lists this clone with a count of one. V shed 6 bases and J 7 bases; nucleotides not matched to a gene: 5. Germline V CDR1 and CDR2: KGHSH, LQKENI. This CDR3 is 14 amino acids long. Data came from immunoSEQ multiplex PCR; TCRdb stores just in-frame clones and leaves some out. The table lists 55,000 to 80,000 clones, 95% to 96% of them singletons. The specimen was peripheral blood, collected at surgery. The origin of this receptor is a boy under three years old with focal cortical dysplasia and intractable seizures. The chain employs TRBV18 and TRBJ2-1, with 11 bases fitting TRBD2. CDR3 sequence reads: CASSPRTSGNEQFF. The CDR3 region has the DNA TGTGCCAGCTCTCCCCGGACTAGCGGGAATGAGCAGTTCTTC.